This is a list of T cell receptor beta chains from one sample in a study of blood T cell repertoires in COVID-19. TCRdb's copy holds only in-frame clones and misses some; the assay was immunoSEQ multiplex PCR. The data show fewer than 300,000 clones, roughly nine tenths seen once. The sample was peripheral blood. Receptor source: a woman in her thirties with COVID-19, enrolled during active disease. CDR3s leave out the opening cysteine and the closing phenylalanine or tryptophan. A D gene is named only where the DNA matches it firmly. Size is omitted from some rows. Given values are once, few, many or a class for expanded clones.

clone size,CDR3 length,V gene,D gene,CDR3 protein
NA,17,TRBV27,TRBD1,ASSPRPGTGGNSNQPQH
NA,13,TRBV28,NA,ASSRWGLGVPEAF
NA,12,TRBV19,TRBD1,ASSIKGAPYEQY
NA,13,TRBV11-2,NA,ASSLMGTPYNEQF
NA,10,TRBV28,TRBD1,ASGDRDNEQF
NA,11,TRBV3-1/TRBV3-2,NA,ASSQTPTGEQY
NA,14,TRBV6-4,NA,ASSAEPGTLNTEAF
NA,12,TRBV5-1,NA,ASSLRRDTDTQY
NA,12,TRBV21-1,NA,ASIQGPCNNGYT
NA,12,TRBV10-3,NA,AISDAGETYEQY
NA,12,TRBV30,TRBD1,AWSPGQGNYGYT
NA,13,TRBV27,NA,ASSPIQGPAQPQH
NA,14,TRBV27,NA,ASSQRGGRGISPLH
NA,12,TRBV5-1,NA,ASSFWQGPTEAF
NA,11,TRBV30,NA,AWGGDKYNEQF
NA,14,TRBV5-1,TRBD2,ASSPLAGVEYNEQF
NA,13,TRBV5-1,NA,ASSLARELVDTQY
NA,13,TRBV6-1,NA,ASSEVQGGFGGYT
NA,13,TRBV19,TRBD1,ASRLDRETYNEQF
NA,9,TRBV20-1,NA,SFSTNTEAF
NA,13,TRBV29-1,NA,SAPTGFSSYNEQF
NA,13,TRBV2,NA,ASTKQVATNEKLF
NA,13,TRBV28,NA,ASSPWLGTTYEQY
NA,14,TRBV16,NA,ASSQSGVLAGQPQH
NA,14,TRBV11-2,TRBD2,ASSSSGRSSYNEQF
NA,14,TRBV2,NA,ASSEALLDSNYGYT
NA,14,TRBV5-8,NA,ASSLPFGPGGSPLH
NA,10,TRBV14,NA,ASSQRGLEAF
once,13,TRBV18,TRBD1,ASSPPGQGGGWQF
few,19,TRBV21-1,NA,ASSKAFFGGRETKNTGELF
NA,13,TRBV7-3,NA,ASSLTAQATGELF
NA,12,TRBV27,TRBD1,ASRGQPSSGEQY
few,14,TRBV6-1,NA,ASSEAGGRNYNEQF
NA,13,TRBV11-2,TRBD1,ASSADRVGANVLT
NA,15,TRBV12-2,NA,ASRLAGTSGMNNEQF
NA,13,TRBV9,TRBD1,ASSDRDSKNEKLF
NA,11,TRBV12-3/TRBV12-4,NA,ASSLVGGDTQY
NA,12,TRBV29-1,TRBD1,SAYRGADNEKLF
NA,10,TRBV29-1,NA,SVGGPESSYT
NA,10,TRBV7-9,NA,ASSLRGGGYT
once,13,TRBV6-5,TRBD2,ASSYSRLAGVEQF
NA,13,TRBV6-5,NA,ASSSQGGENTEAF
once,11,TRBV28,NA,ASTDGGNQPQH
NA,14,TRBV10-3,TRBD1,AIRQVSGTGGGEQY
few,9,TRBV28,NA,ASIAGGGVL
few,13,TRBV4-1,NA,ASSQDMADVYGYT
once,11,TRBV30,NA,AWSEGVVEKLF
NA,13,TRBV7-2,NA,ASSPPGGAREKLF
NA,13,TRBV5-1,TRBD1,ASSLEQGAGTEAF
NA,13,TRBV3-1/TRBV3-2,TRBD2,ASSQDATSGITQY
once,14,TRBV30,NA,AWTFWAGGKNYGYT
NA,15,TRBV5-1,TRBD1,ASSRRRQGRENTEAF
NA,13,TRBV18,NA,ASSPVTASNTEAF